This is a list of T cell receptor beta chains from one sample in a study of OX40 agonist ivuxolimab in advanced cancers. TCRdb's table, derived via immunoSEQ multiplex PCR, lists solely in-frame clones and lacks some. The sample includes roughly 75,000 clones, roughly nine tenths seen only once; the top ten take around 6%. The sequencing used CD4+ or CD8+ T cells sorted from blood, collected in a trial of the OX40 agonist ivuxolimab. The receptors stem from an adult with an advanced solid tumor such as melanoma, head and neck, liver or kidney cancer. The conserved cysteine and the conserved F or W are not part of the CDR3 here.

v_gene,j_gene,CDR3aa
TRBV25-1,TRBJ1-6,ASSEPGQTLHSPLH
TRBV28,TRBJ2-7,ASSLSGFNEQY
TRBV7-2,TRBJ2-5,ASRSPGGGQETQY
TRBV4-3,TRBJ2-7,ASSQSGAVTYEQY
TRBV27,TRBJ1-5,ASSFANQPQH
TRBV5-1,TRBJ2-7,ASSLGQGLALYEQY
TRBV19,TRBJ1-1,ASSLPPTEAF
TRBV7-9,TRBJ2-3,ASSPSGTSTDTQY
TRBV7-2,TRBJ2-1,ASSPGTGGAEQF
TRBV28,TRBJ2-3,ASSLYTGGSDTQY
TRBV29-1,TRBJ2-3,SVEYGFRASTDTQY
TRBV27,TRBJ2-3,ASSYSGSLGDTQY